This TCR beta chain came from a study of cytomegalovirus exposure and HLA in healthy donors. This CDR3 spans 16 amino acids. Germline V lookup: CDR1 LNHDA, CDR2 SQIVND (reference sequence). The ends were cut back, 6 bases at V and 3 bases at J, with 20 bases in the middle. Study-wide results and limits: Subsequent analysis showed first-cohort TCR clusters tending to co-occur in some 120 validation repertoires. Using the classifier, cytomegalovirus status was reportedly diagnosed with high specificity and sensitivity.

On this clone itself: What it recognizes is unknown.

Profiled with immunoSEQ multiplex PCR; TCRdb holds only in-frame clones, not every one. The profile covers roughly 150,000 clones, with around four fifths appearing a single time and approximately 2.4% taken by the ten largest. The TCR originated in a man aged 25 to 45 in good health and CMV-seropositive. The material sequenced was PBMCs. The gene calls are TRBV19 and TRBJ2-5; possibly TRBD1 for D (5 bases). This CDR3 is CASRGLGQGRKETQYF. The CDR3 DNA follows: TGTGCCAGTAGGGGCCTGGGGCAGGGCCGTAAAGAGACCCAGTACTTC.